Included here is one TCR beta chain sequence, with context. The CDR3 runs to 16 residues. V dropped 2 bases and J dropped 0 bases, with 11 bases sitting between them. Germline assignment: CDR1 MDHEN and CDR2 SYDVKM. The data stem from a study of technical replicates of blood from a handful of donors. The table came from immunoSEQ multiplex PCR; TCRdb's copy has only in-frame clones and leaves some out. The data hold roughly 12,000 clones, with roughly nine tenths observed a single time. The TCR comes from a human donor in good health. The chain combines TRBV28 with TRBJ1-3; D is uncertain. What was sequenced was PBMCs. CDR3 region: CASSLPIIASGNTIYF. CDR3 in DNA: TGTGCCAGCAGTTTACCCATCATAGCCTCTGGAAACACCATATATTTT.